This TCR beta chain derives from a study of T cells in localized non-small cell lung cancer. Study-wide findings and caveats: Highest T cell clonality was seen in uninvolved adjacent lung, surpassing that measured in tumor. Appearing in adjacent lung were a median about 60 of the top 100 tumor clones.

CDR3 size: 16 residues. Germline loops: CDR1 SGHRS, CDR2 YFSETQ. Trimming took off 3 bases at V and 0 bases at J, with 15 bases between the two ends. Comments on this clone: Its antigen is as yet unknown.

Profiled with immunoSEQ multiplex PCR; TCRdb holds only in-frame clones, not every one. The sample has 1,500 to 2,000 clones; 20% to 25% are singletons. The V and J genes are TRBV5-1 and TRBJ1-1; D is unclear. Here the sequenced sample was lung tumor tissue, taken before any cancer treatment. The receptor was derived from a male donor at least 60 years old with stage I lung adenocarcinoma. Here the CDR3 reads CASSYRAGGMNTEAFF. Written as DNA, the CDR3 is TGCGCCAGCAGCTACCGGGCCGGAGGGATGAACACTGAAGCTTTCTTT.